This TCR beta chain was sequenced during a study of spatial heterogeneity in lung cancer. Study-level background: Any follow-up PBMC samples that were available went on to be sequenced, and the median time to follow-up was roughly two years after resection.

TCRdb recomputed calls from the 5' RACE reads with MiXCR, one row per CDR3 protein. The table has 110,000 or so distinct CDR3 sequences, 11% seen once; the top ten hold roughly 24%. CDR1 and CDR2 from the germline V gene are SNHLY and FYNNEI. CDR3 length: 14 residues. The trim removed 7 bases at V and 2 bases at J, leaving 7 bases unmatched. Time point meaning: blood at routine non-recurrence follow-up after resection. Whole RNA obtained from tumor, nontumor lung or frozen PBMC underwent sequencing without sorting. The sample consisted of PBMCs, taken at follow-up. The rearrangement links TRBV2 to TRBJ2-5, with 7 bases fitting TRBD2. This TCR came from a female donor with early-stage non-small cell lung cancer. The CDR3 coding sequence is TGTGCCAGCATTCGGGACTACCGACAAGAGACCCAGTACTTC. Translating it yields CASIRDYRQETQYF.